This T cell receptor (beta chain) was obtained from a study of blood T cells in healthy people across ages. Findings of the study overall: Across the age range, TCR beta diversity per million T cells fell in a roughly linear way. Donor CMV status was unknown, possibly confounding expanded clonotype changes.

Using a J-beta primer mix together with a sample-barcoded 5' primer, a second PCR was run for about 7 to 12 cycles. Every cDNA was tagged by a template-switch adaptor with 12 random nucleotides. TCRdb re-derived calls from the 5' RACE reads in MiXCR, one entry per CDR3 protein. The sample yields 1.5 million to 2 million distinct CDR3 sequences, 49% seen once. This clonotype was detected a few times. Its target is unknown. The CDR3 totals 18 residues. The V and J ends lost 5 bases and 3 bases, in that order; junction bases with no gene match: 17. Germline V lookup: CDR1 MNHEY, CDR2 SVGAGI. The sequence came from a woman aged 40 to 55 in good health. The chain couples TRBV6-5 to TRBJ1-2; TRBD1 aligns across 8 bases. What was sequenced was blood. The CDR3 sequence is CASSIRPKAGGADYGYTF. The CDR3 nucleotides are TGTGCCAGCAGTATACGTCCCAAAGCAGGGGGCGCAGACTATGGCTACACCTTC.